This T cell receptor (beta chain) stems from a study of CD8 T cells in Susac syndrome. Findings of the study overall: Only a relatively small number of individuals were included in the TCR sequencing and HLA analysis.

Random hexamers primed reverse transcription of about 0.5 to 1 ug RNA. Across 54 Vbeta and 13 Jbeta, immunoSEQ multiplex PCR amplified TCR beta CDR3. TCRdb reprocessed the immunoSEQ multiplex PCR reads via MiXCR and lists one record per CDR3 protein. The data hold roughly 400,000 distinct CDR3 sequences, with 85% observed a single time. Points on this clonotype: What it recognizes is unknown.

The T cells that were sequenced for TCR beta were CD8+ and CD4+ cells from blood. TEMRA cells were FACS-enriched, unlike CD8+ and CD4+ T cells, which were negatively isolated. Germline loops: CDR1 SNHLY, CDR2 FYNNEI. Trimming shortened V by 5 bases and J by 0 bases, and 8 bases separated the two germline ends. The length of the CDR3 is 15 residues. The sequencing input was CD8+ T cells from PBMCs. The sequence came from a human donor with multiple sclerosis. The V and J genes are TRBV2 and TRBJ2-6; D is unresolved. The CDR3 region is CASSTQSSGANVLTF. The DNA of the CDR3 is TGTGCCAGCAGTACACAGAGCTCTGGGGCCAACGTCCTGACTTTC.